A selection of T cell receptor beta chains follows, all from one sample in a study of CD8 T cell repertoires and HIV-1 epitope variants. For these receptors, no antigen is known. Sequencing used immunoSEQ multiplex PCR; TCRdb keeps in-frame clones, though not all of them. The repertoire holds thousands of clones, around 63% seen once, with around 43% in the top ten. Specimen: cultured CD8+ T cells derived from PBMCs. The receptors shown here come from a male donor with HIV. Both conserved end residues are part of each CDR3. The D gene is left open where the match is weak. Clone size appears in some rows only: once, few, many, or a class for an expanded clone.

D: TRBD1
J: TRBJ1-2
V: TRBV5-1
size: .
DNA: TGCGCCAGCAGCTTGGGACAGGGTAGTGGCTACACCTTC
CDR3: CASSLGQGSGYTF

D: TRBD1
J: TRBJ2-7
V: TRBV7-9
size: .
DNA: TGTGCCAGCAGCCCAGGACAGGGGGCAACTTCCTACGAGCAGTACTTC
CDR3: CASSPGQGATSYEQYF

D: .
J: TRBJ2-1
V: TRBV28
size: .
DNA: TGTGCCAGCAGTTTCAGCCTTACCAACAATGAGCAGTTCTTC
CDR3: CASSFSLTNNEQFF

D: .
J: TRBJ1-4
V: TRBV7-2
size: .
DNA: TGTGCCAGCAGCGAGGAGGCCTCCGTGGAAAAACTGTTTTTT
CDR3: CASSEEASVEKLFF

D: TRBD1
J: TRBJ2-6
V: TRBV19
size: medium-sized
DNA: TGTGCCAGTGGGACAGGGGGCTCTGGGGCCAACGTCCTGACTTTC
CDR3: CASGTGGSGANVLTF

D: TRBD1
J: TRBJ1-2
V: TRBV9
size: .
DNA: TGTGCCAGCAGCGACAGGGGGAACGAAAACTATGGCTACACCTTC
CDR3: CASSDRGNENYGYTF

D: .
J: TRBJ2-3
V: TRBV6-6
size: .
DNA: .
CDR3: CASSYSVFGEGIMYF

D: .
J: TRBJ2-5
V: TRBV2
size: .
DNA: TGTGCCAGCAGACCAACAGAAAGGGAGACCCAGTACTTC
CDR3: CASRPTERETQYF

D: TRBD1
J: TRBJ2-7
V: TRBV23-1
size: few
DNA: TGCGCCAGCAGTCGGGACAGGGTTACCTACGAGCAGTACTTC
CDR3: CASSRDRVTYEQYF

D: TRBD2
J: TRBJ2-2
V: TRBV5-1
size: .
DNA: TGCGCCAGCAGAAGTCGGACTAGCGCCGACACCGGGGAGCTGTTTTTT
CDR3: CASRSRTSADTGELFF

D: .
J: TRBJ2-1
V: TRBV28
size: .
DNA: TGTGCCAGCCTGACTACTAGCAAGGATGAGCAGTTCTTC
CDR3: CASLTTSKDEQFF

D: TRBD1
J: TRBJ1-2
V: TRBV28
size: .
DNA: TGTGCCAGCAGCCTATCGCAGGGGGAGGGAAACTATGGCTACACCTTC
CDR3: CASSLSQGEGNYGYTF

D: .
J: TRBJ2-6
V: TRBV14
size: .
DNA: TGTGCCAGCAGCCAAGAAACGGGGAGATCGGCTGGGGCCAACGTCCTGACTTTC
CDR3: CASSQETGRSAGANVLTF

D: .
J: TRBJ2-1
V: TRBV4-1
size: .
DNA: TGCGCCAGCAGCCGCTCTCAGGGGTCCTACAATGAGCAGTTCTTC
CDR3: CASSRSQGSYNEQFF

D: TRBD1
J: TRBJ1-1
V: TRBV19
size: few
DNA: TGTGCCAGTAGGACAGGGGTGCGGAACACTGAAGCTTTCTTT
CDR3: CASRTGVRNTEAFF

D: .
J: TRBJ2-1
V: TRBV2
size: once
DNA: TGTGCCAGCAGACTAGTTGTGGATGAGCAGTTCTTC
CDR3: CASRLVVDEQFF

D: .
J: TRBJ2-2
V: TRBV27
size: medium-sized
DNA: TGTGCCAGCAGTTTCGGCACCGGGGAGCTGTTTTTT
CDR3: CASSFGTGELFF

D: .
J: TRBJ1-1
V: TRBV6-5
size: few
DNA: TGTGCCAGCAGTTGGACCTTCGCCTTGAACACTGAAGCTTTCTTT
CDR3: CASSWTFALNTEAFF

D: .
J: TRBJ2-1
V: TRBV7-9
size: once
DNA: TGTGCCAGCAGCTTAGGGGATCCGGGACCCCCTCCGTATGAGCAGTTCTTC
CDR3: CASSLGDPGPPPYEQFF

D: .
J: TRBJ2-1
V: TRBV7-6
size: .
DNA: TGTGCCAGCAGCTTAATGAGCGCGGGGATGCTCAATGAGCAGTTCTTC
CDR3: CASSLMSAGMLNEQFF

D: TRBD2
J: TRBJ2-5
V: TRBV19
size: .
DNA: TGTGCCAGTAGTATAGACGGGACTAGCGAAGAGACCCAGTACTTC
CDR3: CASSIDGTSEETQYF

D: .
J: TRBJ1-5
V: TRBV27
size: .
DNA: TGTGCCAGCAACAACCAGGGCCCCAATCAGCCCCAGCATTTT
CDR3: CASNNQGPNQPQHF

D: .
J: TRBJ1-1
V: TRBV7-3
size: few
DNA: TGTGCCAGCAGTCCGGCAGGGGTAGGCACTGAAGCTTTCTTT
CDR3: CASSPAGVGTEAFF

D: .
J: TRBJ1-1
V: TRBV13
size: .
DNA: TGTGCCAGCAGCCCCGGGACGGCGAACACTGAAGCTTTCTTT
CDR3: CASSPGTANTEAFF

D: TRBD1
J: TRBJ2-5
V: TRBV19
size: .
DNA: TGTGCCAGTACCCTTAGACAGGGGGCGGAGACCCAGTACTTC
CDR3: CASTLRQGAETQYF

D: .
J: TRBJ2-1
V: TRBV19
size: .
DNA: TGTGCCAGTAGTACGGACTGGAACAATGAGCAGTTCTTC
CDR3: CASSTDWNNEQFF

D: .
J: TRBJ1-5
V: TRBV27
size: few
DNA: TGTGCCAGCAGTACCGCCTTCAATCAGCCCCAGCATTTT
CDR3: CASSTAFNQPQHF

D: .
J: TRBJ1-4
V: TRBV4-2
size: .
DNA: TGTGCCAGCAGCGAATCGTACAGAACAACTAATGAAAAACTGTTTTTT
CDR3: CASSESYRTTNEKLFF

D: .
J: TRBJ1-1
V: TRBV7-9
size: few
DNA: TGTGCCAGCAGCTTAGCGTTGGCCCACGTCGGGACTGAAGCTTTCTTT
CDR3: CASSLALAHVGTEAFF

D: .
J: TRBJ1-1
V: TRBV5-1
size: .
DNA: TGCGCCAGCAGCTTGGGGCCGAACACTGAAGCTTTCTTT
CDR3: CASSLGPNTEAFF

D: TRBD1
J: TRBJ1-5
V: TRBV27
size: .
DNA: TGTGCCAGCAGTCCCTTGACAGGGGGATATCAGCCCCAGCATTTT
CDR3: CASSPLTGGYQPQHF

D: TRBD1
J: TRBJ1-1
V: TRBV7-3
size: .
DNA: TGTGCCAGCAGCCCAAGCCCACGTGGGACAGTCGGGAACACTGAAGCTTTCTTT
CDR3: CASSPSPRGTVGNTEAFF

D: .
J: TRBJ1-2
V: TRBV11-2
size: .
DNA: TGTGCCAGCAGCTTAGATCGTGGGGATGACTATGGCTACACCTTC
CDR3: CASSLDRGDDYGYTF

D: .
J: TRBJ1-1
V: TRBV18
size: few
DNA: TGTGCCAGCTCACCCCGGGACCTATTAGGAAACACTGAAGCTTTCTTT
CDR3: CASSPRDLLGNTEAFF

D: .
J: TRBJ1-1
V: TRBV30
size: .
DNA: TGTGCCTGGAGTGTGGGGACTGAAGCTTTCTTT
CDR3: CAWSVGTEAFF

D: .
J: TRBJ2-2
V: TRBV2
size: once
DNA: TGTGCCAGCAGTGAACAGGGAGACACCGGGGAGCTGTTTTTT
CDR3: CASSEQGDTGELFF

D: .
J: TRBJ2-1
V: TRBV27
size: .
DNA: TGTGCCAGCAGTTTATCGGCAGGGGGGAATGAGCAGTTCTTC
CDR3: CASSLSAGGNEQFF

D: TRBD1
J: TRBJ2-3
V: TRBV15
size: .
DNA: TGTGCCACCAGCAGAGGGACAGGGACCACAGATACGCAGTATTTT
CDR3: CATSRGTGTTDTQYF

D: .
J: TRBJ2-7
V: TRBV6-6
size: .
DNA: TGTGCCAGCAGTTACTCGACGGGCTACGAGCAGTACTTC
CDR3: CASSYSTGYEQYF

D: .
J: TRBJ1-1
V: TRBV11-1
size: few
DNA: TGTGCCAGCAGCCCCCAGGCGATCCCGAACACTGAAGCTTTCTTT
CDR3: CASSPQAIPNTEAFF

D: .
J: TRBJ2-4
V: TRBV19
size: .
DNA: TGTGCCAGTAGTTTAGGACCAGGATTGGGCAAAAACATTCAGTACTTC
CDR3: CASSLGPGLGKNIQYF

D: .
J: TRBJ1-5
V: TRBV27
size: few
DNA: TGTGCCAGCAGTTTATCGGAAAGCAATCAGCCCCAGCATTTT
CDR3: CASSLSESNQPQHF

D: .
J: TRBJ2-7
V: TRBV11-2
size: few
DNA: TGTGCCAGCAGCATATCAGTGTCCTACGAGCAGTACTTC
CDR3: CASSISVSYEQYF

D: TRBD2
J: TRBJ2-2
V: TRBV18
size: once
DNA: TGTGCCAGCTCACCCAGCGCTAGCGGGGGGCTTACCGGGGAGCTGTTTTTT
CDR3: CASSPSASGGLTGELFF

D: TRBD2
J: TRBJ2-1
V: TRBV7-3
size: .
DNA: TGTGCCAGCAGCTTAGAAGCGGGGGGTTTGGGTAATGAGCAGTTCTTC
CDR3: CASSLEAGGLGNEQFF

D: TRBD2
J: TRBJ2-5
V: TRBV9
size: .
DNA: TGTGCCAGCAGCGTAGCTTCTAGCGGGGACCAAGAGATCCAGTACTTC
CDR3: CASSVASSGDQEIQYF

D: .
J: TRBJ1-2
V: TRBV27
size: .
DNA: TGTGCCAGCAGTCCTGTGGGGGGGTATGGCTACACCTTC
CDR3: CASSPVGGYGYTF

D: .
J: TRBJ2-7
V: TRBV19
size: .
DNA: TGTGCCAGTAGTAGTTCGGGGGACAGCGCTAGGGAGCAGTACTTC
CDR3: CASSSSGDSAREQYF

D: .
J: TRBJ1-5
V: TRBV28
size: .
DNA: TGTGCCAGCACCACACCCAGGGGGCCCCAGCATTTT
CDR3: CASTTPRGPQHF

D: TRBD1
J: TRBJ1-3
V: TRBV5-1
size: .
DNA: TGCGCCAGCAGTCTCTATCAGGGGGCGCGAGGAAACACCATATATTTT
CDR3: CASSLYQGARGNTIYF

D: TRBD1
J: TRBJ1-3
V: TRBV10-2
size: .
DNA: TGCGCCAGATTCGACTTCGACAGGGTGGGGGGAAACACCATATATTTT
CDR3: CARFDFDRVGGNTIYF

D: TRBD1
J: TRBJ2-5
V: TRBV25-1
size: .
DNA: TGTGCCAGCAGTGAACACGGGACAGCTGAAGAGACCCAGTACTTC
CDR3: CASSEHGTAEETQYF

D: .
J: TRBJ2-7
V: TRBV7-7
size: .
DNA: TGTGCTAGCAGCTTAGGGACCGGGACCCTTGCACACGAGCAGTACTTC
CDR3: CASSLGTGTLAHEQYF

D: TRBD2
J: TRBJ2-7
V: TRBV13
size: few
DNA: TGTGCCAGCAGCTTAGGCACTAGCGGGGGTAACGAGCAGTACTTC
CDR3: CASSLGTSGGNEQYF

D: .
J: TRBJ2-3
V: TRBV9
size: .
DNA: TGTGCCAGCAGCGTTCGGAGTTACACAGATACGCAGTATTTT
CDR3: CASSVRSYTDTQYF

D: TRBD1
J: TRBJ1-1
V: TRBV6-1
size: once
DNA: TGTGCCAGCATCAGGGGACAGGGACCTACTGAAGCTTTCTTT
CDR3: CASIRGQGPTEAFF

D: .
J: TRBJ1-3
V: TRBV7-6
size: .
DNA: TGTGCCACCAGTGGGCCCGAAACGACTGGAAACACCATATATTTT
CDR3: CATSGPETTGNTIYF